This T cell receptor (beta chain) came from a study of T cells in localized non-small cell lung cancer. TCRdb's table, derived via immunoSEQ multiplex PCR, lists solely in-frame clones and lacks some. The data show about 75,000 clones, around 80% seen once. Study results and caveats: Paired adjacent lung recovered a median about 61 of the top 100 tumor clones. Peak T cell clonality was found in uninvolved adjacent lung, exceeding tumor. Investigators sequenced only a single tumor region, leaving heterogeneity possible. A higher density of T cells in blood coincided with extended overall survival.

The CDR3 runs to 16 residues. Germline CDR1 and CDR2: SGHAT and FQNNGV. V lost 6 bases and J lost 2, with 16 bases in between. In regard to this clone: Its antigen is unidentified.

This TCR was recovered from a female donor of 60 years or more with stage I lung adenocarcinoma. Specimen: peripheral blood, collected before any cancer treatment. The chain combines TRBV11-2 with TRBJ2-2; D might be TRBD2 (6 bases). In nucleotides, the CDR3 is TGTGCCAGCAGTTGGGGACTGCGCCCTAACACCGGGGAGCTGTTTTTT. Translation gives CASSWGLRPNTGELFF.